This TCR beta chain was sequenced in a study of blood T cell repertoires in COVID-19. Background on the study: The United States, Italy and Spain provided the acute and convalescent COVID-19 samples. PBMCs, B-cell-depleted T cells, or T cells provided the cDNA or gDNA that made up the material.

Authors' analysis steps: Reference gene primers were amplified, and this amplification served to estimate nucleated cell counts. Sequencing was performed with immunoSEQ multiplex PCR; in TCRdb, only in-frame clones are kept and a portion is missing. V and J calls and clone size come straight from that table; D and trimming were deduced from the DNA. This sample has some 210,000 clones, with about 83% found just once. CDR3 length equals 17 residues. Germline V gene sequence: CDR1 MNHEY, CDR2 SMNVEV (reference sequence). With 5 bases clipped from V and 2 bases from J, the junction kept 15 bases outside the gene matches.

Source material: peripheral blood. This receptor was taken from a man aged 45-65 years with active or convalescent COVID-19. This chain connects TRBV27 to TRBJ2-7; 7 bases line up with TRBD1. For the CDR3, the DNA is TGTGCCAGCAGTCGGTTGCCGGGACAGCGAGATGCCTACGAGCAGTACTTC. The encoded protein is CASSRLPGQRDAYEQYF.